This is a list of T cell receptor beta chains from one sample in a study of blood T cell repertoires in COVID-19. The protocol was immunoSEQ multiplex PCR, while the TCRdb copy is restricted to in-frame clones and leaves out a portion. The sample holds roughly 170,000 clones, 65% to 85% seen once. Sequencing input: PBMCs or T cells enriched from blood (not recorded which). Source of these receptors: a woman in her forties with acute COVID-19. Each CDR3 is given with its conserved first and last residue. The D gene is left open where the match is weak. Not all rows give a size; the values are once, few, many and, for expanded clones, a class.

TRBJ2-3,TRBV5-1,NA,NA,TGCGCCAGCAGCTTGGCCGGCGGGACCGGAAATACGCAGTATTTT,CASSLAGGTGNTQYF
TRBJ1-1,TRBV4-1,NA,NA,TGCGCCAGCAGCCACCTCGGACAGCTCAAGAACACTGAAGCTTTCTTT,CASSHLGQLKNTEAFF
TRBJ1-2,TRBV6-1,NA,TRBD1,TGTGCCAGCAGTGAATTCTTGGACAGGGACTATGGCTACACCTTC,CASSEFLDRDYGYTF
TRBJ2-2,TRBV19,many,TRBD2,TGTGCCAGTAGTATAGGACTAGCGGGAGGGATCCCGGAGCTGTTTTTT,CASSIGLAGGIPELFF
TRBJ2-2,TRBV2,NA,TRBD2,TGTGCCAGTGTTCGCCGGGAGGGTACCGGGGAGCTGTTTTTT,CASVRREGTGELFF
TRBJ1-2,TRBV10-3,NA,TRBD1,TGTGCCATCAGTGTGGGGACAGGGGGCTCTAACTATGGCTACACCTTC,CAISVGTGGSNYGYTF
TRBJ2-6,TRBV10-3,NA,NA,TGTGCCATCAGTGAGTCGAGAGGGTCAGGGGCCAACGTCCTGACTTTC,CAISESRGSGANVLTF
TRBJ2-2,TRBV5-1,NA,NA,TGCGCCAGCAGCTTGGCGTCTACCACCGGGGAGCTGTTTTTT,CASSLASTTGELFF
TRBJ1-6,TRBV19,NA,TRBD1,TGTGCCAGTAGTACTACGATCGGGACAGTAGATTTTTTTATGGATTCACCCCTCCACTTT,CASSTTIGTVDFFMDSPLHF
TRBJ2-3,TRBV18,NA,TRBD2,TGTGCCAGCTCAGAGACTAGCTTGGCCCCAGATACGCAGTATTTT,CASSETSLAPDTQYF
TRBJ2-1,TRBV6-5,NA,TRBD2,TGTGCCAGCAGTTCACGGACTAGTAGAGATGAGCAGTTCTTC,CASSSRTSRDEQFF
TRBJ2-3,TRBV6-5,NA,TRBD2,TGTGCCAGCGGGACGCTAGCGGGAGGTCGAGATACGCAGTATTTT,CASGTLAGGRDTQYF
TRBJ2-3,TRBV9,NA,NA,TGTGCCAGCAGCGTAGCACAACCCACCAATACGCAGTATTTT,CASSVAQPTNTQYF
TRBJ1-5,TRBV6-5,NA,NA,TGTGCCAGCAGTTACTCTCGGGACATCAATCAGCCCCAGCATTTT,CASSYSRDINQPQHF